The 10 T cell receptor beta chains in this list originate from one sample, sequenced in a study of shared clonotypes between healthy human individuals. Naive-designated CD8 cells lacked CD45RO, were positively enriched for CCR7, and omitted terminally differentiated effector memory CD45RA+ cells. The assay was immunoSEQ multiplex PCR, and TCRdb's table has in-frame clones only and misses some. The data show around 1.9 million clones, just over 90% seen once. Sequencing was performed on naive CD8+ T cells from PBMCs. The receptors stem from a man younger than 35 in good health. Some clones in this sample may be carry-over from other donors' samples.

The chain joins TRBV27 to TRBJ2-7; D is tentatively TRBD1 or TRBD2 (6 bases each). This CDR3 contains 16 residues. V dropped 0 bases and J dropped 2 bases, with 14 bases sitting between them. The germline V gene encodes CDR1 MNHEY and CDR2 SMNVEV (reference sequence). The chain's CDR3 is CASSLSGGAFTYEQYF. In nucleotides, the CDR3 is TGTGCCAGCAGTTTATCGGGGGGCGCATTTACCTACGAGCAGTACTTC.

The chain carries TRBV27 and TRBJ1-2, with D uncertain. Germline values: CDR1 MNHEY, CDR2 SMNVEV (reference sequence). Trimming removed 3 bases from V and 4 bases from J, with 12 bases in between. This CDR3 has 14 amino acids. CDR3 coding DNA: TGTGCCAGCAGTTTGTCTAAGGGCTTCTATGGCTACACCTTC. Its protein product is CASSLSKGFYGYTF.

The chain is built from TRBV7-9 and TRBJ2-2; 7 positions match TRBD2. The V segment lost 7 bases and the J segment 0 bases; nucleotides outside the gene matches: 8. The CDR3 covers 16 residues. Germline CDR1 reads SEHNR; CDR2 reads FQNEAQ (reference sequence). The CDR3 DNA reads as TGTGCCAGCAATGAACGCAGCGGGGCGAACACCGGGGAGCTGTTTTTT. Translated, it gives CASNERSGANTGELFF.

The V gene is TRBV7-8, the J gene TRBJ2-5, with 8 bases lining up with TRBD2. V lost 6 bases, J lost 5 bases, and 14 bases stayed unmatched. The CDR3 contains 16 residues. The V gene's germline CDR1 is SGHVS and CDR2 FQNEAQ. The CDR3 protein is CASSSAGGVVEETQYF. The CDR3 nucleotides read TGTGCCAGCAGTTCAGCCGGGGGGGTAGTTGAGGAGACCCAGTACTTC.

V gene TRBV19 combines with J gene TRBJ1-5; tentative D call: TRBD1 (6 bases). Germline V gene sequence: CDR1 LNHDA, CDR2 SQIVND (reference sequence). The CDR3 contains 14 residues. Trimming took 3 bases from V and 6 from J, leaving 12 bases between them. CDR3 residues: CASSMGASLQPQHF. CDR3 coding DNA: TGTGCCAGTAGTATGGGGGCGAGTCTTCAGCCCCAGCATTTT. Full variable domain (missing parts from reference TRBV19 and TRBJ1-5): DGGITQSPKYLFRKEGQNVTLSCEQNLNHDAMYWYRQDPGQGLRLIYYSQIVNDFQKGDIAEGYSVSREKKESFPLTVTSAQKNPTAFYLCASSMGASLQPQHFGDGTRLSIL.

The CDR3 spells CASSLIQVGGIYEQYF. For the CDR3, the DNA is TGTGCCAGCAGTTTAATTCAGGTCGGAGGGATCTACGAGCAGTACTTC. This rearrangement joins TRBV27 to TRBJ2-7; tentatively, D is TRBD2 (6 bases). V was shortened by 2 bases and J by 3 bases, with 17 bases between the two germline ends. Per the germline V gene, CDR1 is MNHEY and CDR2 is SMNVEV (reference sequence). CDR3 length: 16 amino acids.

The V call is TRBV27, the J call TRBJ1-2; D might be TRBD1 (5 bases). The CDR3 is 15 residues long. The ends were cut back, 2 bases at V and 8 bases at J, with 18 bases in the middle. Germline assignment: CDR1 MNHEY and CDR2 SMNVEV (reference sequence). The CDR3 reads CASSLQLGRAGGYTF. CDR3 sequence (DNA): TGTGCCAGCAGTTTACAACTCGGCAGGGCGGGAGGCTACACCTTC.

The V and J genes are TRBV7-8 and TRBJ1-2; D uncertain. The germline gives CDR1 SGHVS, CDR2 FQNEAQ. There are 14 residues in the CDR3. Trimming removed 11 bases from V and 0 bases from J, with 16 bases in between. In nucleotides, the CDR3 is TGTGCCCCAAGCCCCCTCGAGGCTAACTATGGCTACACCTTC. Amino acids: CAPSPLEANYGYTF.

The chain employs TRBV7-9 and TRBJ2-3; 8 bases map to TRBD1. The CDR3 has 15 residues. Germline trimming cut 5 bases from V and 4 bases from J; bases unmatched to any gene: 8. CDR1 SEHNR and CDR2 FQNEAQ come from the germline V gene (reference sequence). The CDR3 spells CASSPGQVEADTQYF. CDR3 nucleotide sequence: TGTGCCAGCAGCCCGGGACAGGTGGAGGCAGATACGCAGTATTTT. Supplemented by reference TRBV7-9 and TRBJ2-3, the full variable domain reads DTGVSQNPRHKITKRGQNVTFRCDPISEHNRLYWYRQTLGQGPEFLTYFQNEAQLEKSRLLSDRFSAERPKGSFSTLEIQRTEQGDSAMYLCASSPGQVEADTQYFGPGTRLTVL.

The chain combines TRBV15 with TRBJ1-2; D gene ambiguous. V gave up 0 bases and J gave up 6 bases, with 14 bases separating them. Per the germline V gene, CDR1 is LNHNV and CDR2 is YYDKDF (reference sequence). The CDR3 is made up of 15 amino acids. The CDR3 here is CATSRDLDGLDGYTF. In DNA, the CDR3 is TGTGCCACCAGCAGAGATCTGGACGGGTTGGATGGCTACACCTTC. Filled out from reference TRBV15 and TRBJ1-2, the complete variable domain reads DAMVIQNPRYQVTQFGKPVTLSCSQTLNHNVMYWYQQKSSQAPKLLFHYYDKDFNNEADTPDNFQSRRPNTSFCFLDIRSPGLGDTAMYLCATSRDLDGLDGYTFGSGTRLTVV.